This T cell receptor (beta chain) derives from a study of blood T cell repertoires in COVID-19. Enrolled through a virtual design, the participants were between roughly 18 and 89 years of age and came from around 25 US areas. In assigning cohorts, the study relied on participant-reported clinical history. V lost 6 bases, J lost 0 bases, and 4 bases stayed unmatched. Germline V CDR1 and CDR2: MNHEY, SMNVEV (reference sequence). The length of the CDR3 is 16 residues. Generated by immunoSEQ multiplex PCR, the TCRdb table keeps only in-frame clones and is missing some. The table lists 200,000 to 250,000 clones, 85% to 90% of them singletons.

The sequenced sample consisted of PBMCs or T cells enriched from blood (not recorded which). The source is a woman aged 45 to 65 with acute COVID-19. J is TRBJ2-6 and V is TRBV27, with 8 bases matching TRBD1. The DNA of the CDR3 is TGTGCCAGCAGGCAGGGGGCCTTCTCTGGGGCCAACGTCCTGACTTTC. It translates to CASRQGAFSGANVLTF.